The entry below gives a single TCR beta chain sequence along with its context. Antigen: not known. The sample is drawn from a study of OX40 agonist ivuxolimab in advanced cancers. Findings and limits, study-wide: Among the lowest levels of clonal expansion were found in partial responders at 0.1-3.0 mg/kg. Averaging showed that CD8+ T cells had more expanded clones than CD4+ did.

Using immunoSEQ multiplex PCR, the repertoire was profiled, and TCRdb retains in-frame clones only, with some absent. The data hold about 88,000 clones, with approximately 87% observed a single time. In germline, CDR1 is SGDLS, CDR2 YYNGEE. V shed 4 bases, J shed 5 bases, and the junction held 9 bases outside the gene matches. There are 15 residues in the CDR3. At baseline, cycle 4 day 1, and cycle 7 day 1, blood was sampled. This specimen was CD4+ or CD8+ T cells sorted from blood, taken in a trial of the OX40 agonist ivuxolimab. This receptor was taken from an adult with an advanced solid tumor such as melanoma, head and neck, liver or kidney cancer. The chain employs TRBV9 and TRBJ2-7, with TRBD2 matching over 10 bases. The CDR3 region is CASSRGSSGRHEQYF. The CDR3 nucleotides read TGTGCCAGCAGCCGGGGTTCTAGCGGGAGACACGAGCAGTACTTC.